Each of the 30 T cell receptor beta chains below was sequenced from the same sample in a study of memory CD4+ T cells and cytomegalovirus serostatus (dated by TCRdb to the late 2010s). To prepare the library, the immunoSEQ multiplex PCR assay was applied. TCRdb took this table from immuneACCESS and kept in-frame rearrangements with V and J called. Such tables lack part of the clones; where checked against another copy, unresolved V genes explain under half of the gap, and the rest is unexplained. Present in this sample are approximately 46,000 clones, around 77% of which were seen just once. 0.61% of the sample rests with the top ten. Single viable CD3+CD4+CD8-CD45RO+ cells were sorted as memory CD4+ T cells on a FACSAria II. The material sequenced was memory CD4+ T cells from blood. These receptors originate from an adult in good health and CMV-seronegative.

In this sample, this clone turned up a few times. The rearrangement links TRBV10-3 to TRBJ1-6; TRBD1 aligns across 8 bases. With 0 bases clipped from V and 7 bases from J, the junction kept 2 bases outside the gene matches. This CDR3 has 15 residues. In germline, CDR1 is ENHRY, CDR2 SYGVKD. The CDR3 nucleotides read TGTGCCATCAGTGAGTCGGACAGGGAAAATTCACCCCTCCACTTT. Its protein product is CAISESDRENSPLHF.

This sequence joins TRBV9 and TRBJ2-5, with D possibly matching TRBD2 (5 bases). CDR1 is SGDLS and CDR2 is YYNGEE in the germline V gene. The CDR3 length is 14 residues. Trimming took 3 bases from V and 0 from J, leaving 9 bases between them. CDR3 amino acids: CASSGRGHQETQYF. The CDR3, as DNA: TGTGCCAGCAGCGGTCGGGGTCACCAAGAGACCCAGTACTTC.

The V gene is TRBV25-1, the J gene TRBJ1-3, with a possible D match to TRBD1 (6 bases). Deletions cut 6 bases from V and 0 bases from J, with 12 bases between. CDR1 is MGHDK and CDR2 is SYGVNS in the germline V gene. CDR3 length: 15 amino acids. The CDR3 is CASRGRGFSGNTIYF. The DNA for the CDR3 is TGTGCCAGCAGGGGGAGGGGGTTCTCTGGAAACACCATATATTTT. The entire variable domain, with the rest obtained from reference TRBV25-1 and TRBJ1-3, is as follows: EADIYQTPRYLVIGTGKKITLECSQTMGHDKMYWYQQDPGMELHLIHYSYGVNSTEKGDLSSESTVSRIRTEHFPLTLESARPSHTSQYLCASRGRGFSGNTIYFGEGSWLTVV.

This clone is medium-sized (0.01 to 0.1%). The gene calls are TRBV18 and TRBJ1-2; D is ambiguous. CDR3 length equals 14 residues. The V and J ends lost 2 bases and 2 bases respectively, with 9 bases between them. CDR1 and CDR2 (germline): KGHSH, LQKENI. The CDR3 nucleotides read TGTGCCAGCTCACCAAACAGTCCGAACTATGGCTACACCTTC. Residues: CASSPNSPNYGYTF.

This clone is a singleton in its sample. The J gene is TRBJ2-7, the V gene TRBV2; TRBD2 aligns across 8 bases. Germline CDR1 and CDR2: SNHLY and FYNNEI. V dropped 7 bases and J dropped 3; count of bases not matched to a gene: 5. This CDR3 comprises 13 residues. CDR3 DNA: TGTGCCAGCACGGGAGGGGCCTTCTACGAGCAGTACTTC. It encodes CASTGGAFYEQYF.

The rearrangement links TRBV27 to TRBJ2-3; D ambiguous. Germline V gene data show CDR1 as MNHEY and CDR2 as SMNVEV (reference sequence). There are 13 residues in the CDR3. V lost 0 bases, J lost 2 bases, and 3 bases lay in between. Here the CDR3 reads CASSLSITDTQYF. The CDR3 DNA sequence: TGTGCCAGCAGTTTATCCATCACAGATACGCAGTATTTT.

This clone has a handful of counts. The chain employs TRBV6-1 and TRBJ2-5; 7 bases map to TRBD1. V shed 8 bases and J 5 bases; nucleotides not matched to a gene: 5. Germline V gene lookup returns CDR1 MNHNS and CDR2 SASEGT. The length of the CDR3 is 12 residues. CDR3 sequence reads: CASADRAETQYF. Here the CDR3 DNA reads TGTGCCAGCGCCGACAGGGCGGAGACCCAGTACTTC.

This clone was observed a handful of times. This sequence joins TRBV7-9 and TRBJ2-7, with 9 bases lining up with TRBD1. The CDR3 has 15 amino acids. In germline, CDR1 is SEHNR, CDR2 FQNEAQ (reference sequence). V dropped 4 bases and J dropped 6; count of bases not matched to a gene: 10. CDR3 nucleotide sequence: TGTGCCAGCAGCTCGGGGTCGGGGACAGGGCGCGAGCAGTACTTC. Translation: CASSSGSGTGREQYF. Full variable domain (rest looked up from reference TRBV7-9 and TRBJ2-7): DTGVSQNPRHKITKRGQNVTFRCDPISEHNRLYWYRQTLGQGPEFLTYFQNEAQLEKSRLLSDRFSAERPKGSFSTLEIQRTEQGDSAMYLCASSSGSGTGREQYFGPGTRLTVT.

This chain links TRBV18 with TRBJ2-5, with 7 positions matching TRBD2. CDR3 length: 15 amino acids. CDR1 and CDR2 (germline): KGHSH, LQKENI. The J segment lost 1 base and the V segment lost 3 bases, leaving 5 bases of the junction unmatched. The CDR3 is CASSPGAGVQETQYF. The CDR3, as DNA: TGTGCCAGCTCACCGGGTGCGGGAGTCCAAGAGACCCAGTACTTC.

This chain connects TRBV20-1 to TRBJ2-5; tentative D call: TRBD2 (6 bases). The ends were cut back, 6 bases at V and 3 bases at J, with 8 bases in the middle. Germline V gene lookup returns CDR1 DFQATT and CDR2 SNEGSKA (reference sequence). The CDR3 spans 11 residues. The CDR3 sequence is CSAEGKETQYF. Here the CDR3 DNA reads TGCAGTGCGGAGGGGAAAGAGACCCAGTACTTC.

This clone has more than one count but fewer than ten. The chain uses TRBV19 and TRBJ2-7; D remains ambiguous. In germline, CDR1 is LNHDA, CDR2 SQIVND (reference sequence). Trimming took off 6 bases at V and 4 bases at J, with 7 bases between the two ends. The CDR3 consists of 11 residues. CDR3 in amino acids: CASRSGYEQYF. The CDR3 coding sequence is TGTGCCAGTAGATCGGGTTACGAGCAGTACTTC.

This rearrangement joins TRBV11-3 to TRBJ2-7; no reliable D call. Germline-derived CDR1 and CDR2 are SGHNT and YENEEA. This CDR3 region has 13 residues. V dropped 1 base and J dropped 5 bases, with 9 bases sitting between them. The CDR3: CASSLGLWDEQYF. The CDR3 bases are TGTGCCAGCAGCTTAGGGCTCTGGGACGAGCAGTACTTC.

J is TRBJ1-5 and V is TRBV7-6, with D hard to call. V was shortened by 0 bases and J by 5 bases, with 5 bases between the two germline ends. The CDR3 is made up of 13 amino acids. CDR1 and CDR2 (germline): SGHVS, FNYEAQ. In DNA form, the CDR3 reads TGTGCCAGCAGCTTAGCCGCCCATCAGCCCCAGCATTTT. Residues: CASSLAAHQPQHF.

The V call is TRBV10-1, the J call TRBJ2-7; 10 nucleotides align to TRBD1. The CDR3 covers 19 residues. Germline loops: CDR1 WNHNN, CDR2 SYGVQD (reference sequence). V lost 4 bases and J lost 3; bases outside the gene matches: 18. CDR3 region: CASSAPGTGDRYQGYEQYF. As DNA, the CDR3 is TGCGCCAGCAGTGCCCCCGGGACAGGGGATCGGTATCAAGGCTACGAGCAGTACTTC.

Only one count was recorded for this clone. CDR3 sequence: CASSLHGTGGETQYF. CDR3 nucleotides: TGCGCCAGCAGCTTACACGGGACAGGGGGAGAGACCCAGTACTTC. The gene calls are TRBV5-1 and TRBJ2-5; 11 bases are a match to TRBD1. CDR3 length: 15 residues. CDR1 is SGHRS and CDR2 is YFSETQ in the germline V gene. V trimming: 2 bases; J trimming: 4 bases; junction bases outside the gene matches: 4. The full variable domain, completed using reference TRBV5-1 and TRBJ2-5, is KAGVTQTPRYLIKTRGQQVTLSCSPISGHRSVSWYQQTPGQGLQFLFEYFSETQRNKGNFPGRFSGRQFSNSRSEMNVSTLELGDSALYLCASSLHGTGGETQYFGPGTRLLVL.

This chain joins TRBV5-4 and TRBJ2-3, with TRBD2 identical over 11 bases. Looked up from germline, CDR1 is SGHNT and CDR2 is YYREEE (reference sequence). The CDR3 length is 18 residues. The V and J ends lost 4 bases and 0 bases, in that order; junction bases with no gene match: 10. The CDR3 nucleotides read TGTGCCAGCAGCCGACTAGCGGGAACGGGCACTAGCACAGATACGCAGTATTTT. Translated: CASSRLAGTGTSTDTQYF. The variable domain in full, completed from reference TRBV5-4 and TRBJ2-3, reads ETGVTQSPTHLIKTRGQQVTLRCSSQSGHNTVSWYQQALGQGPQFIFQYYREEENGRGNFPPRFSGLQFPNYSSELNVNALELDDSALYLCASSRLAGTGTSTDTQYFGPGTRLTVL.

This clone was counted once. CDR3: CASGDGNQPQHF. CDR3 nucleotides: TGTGCCAGCGGGGATGGCAATCAGCCCCAGCATTTT. The V call is TRBV6-5, the J call TRBJ1-5; D uncertain. The germline V gene has CDR1 MNHEY and CDR2 SVGAGI. CDR3 length equals 12 residues. Trimming took 8 bases from V and 2 from J, leaving 7 bases between them.

DNA of the CDR3: TGTGCCATCAGTGATGTGCAGGGGAGTTTGGGGGAGACCCAGTACTTC. Translating gives CAISDVQGSLGETQYF. This chain uses TRBV10-3 with TRBJ2-5; TRBD1 might be the D (6 bases). V lost 3 bases and J lost 5, with 19 bases in between. The CDR3 spans 16 residues. The germline V gene has CDR1 ENHRY and CDR2 SYGVKD.

The chain combines TRBV5-6 with TRBJ1-1; 7 bases map to TRBD1. Germline V gene sequence: CDR1 SGHDT, CDR2 YYEEEE. This CDR3 comprises 16 residues. The trim removed 0 bases at V and 1 base at J, leaving 6 bases unmatched. CDR3 sequence (DNA): TGTGCCAGCAGCTTGGAGACAGGGATGGGGAACACTGAAGCTTTCTTT. Translation: CASSLETGMGNTEAFF.

This clone came up a few times. The J gene is TRBJ1-2, the V gene TRBV7-8; a weak D match, TRBD1 (6 bases). The CDR3 consists of 14 residues. The germline CDR1 and CDR2 sequences are SGHVS and FQNEAQ. Trimming shortened V by 6 bases and J by 6 bases, and 17 bases separated the two germline ends. CDR3 coding DNA: TGTGCCAGCAGGCCTGGGGGGAGGGGGAATGGCTACACCTTC. This gives the protein CASRPGGRGNGYTF.

The CDR3 sequence: CASSGGQAAIYGYTF. CDR3 bases: TGTGCCAGCAGCGGAGGACAGGCCGCTATCTATGGCTACACCTTC. The V gene is TRBV5-4, the J gene TRBJ1-2, with TRBD1 matching over 7 bases. The germline V gene has CDR1 SGHNT and CDR2 YYREEE (reference sequence). Unmatched junction bases numbered 10, after V lost 4 bases and J lost 4 bases. This CDR3 is 15 amino acids long.

This chain connects TRBV7-9 to TRBJ2-2, with TRBD1 identical over 8 bases. The CDR3 extends over 14 amino acids. The germline V gene has CDR1 SEHNR and CDR2 FQNEAQ (reference sequence). Germline trimming cut 5 bases from V and 6 bases from J; bases unmatched to any gene: 5. The CDR3 sequence: CASSEGQVPGELFF. CDR3 nucleotide sequence: TGTGCCAGCAGCGAGGGACAGGTTCCCGGGGAGCTGTTTTTT.

The chain couples TRBV9 to TRBJ1-1, with D uncertain. The CDR3 runs 16 residues. From germline, CDR1 is SGDLS and CDR2 YYNGEE. Trimming pared 6 bases from V and 1 base from J, leaving 19 bases between. CDR3 region: CASTPLLPSANTEAFF. CDR3 coding DNA: TGTGCCAGCACCCCACTCTTGCCGTCGGCGAACACTGAAGCTTTCTTT.

This rearrangement joins TRBV5-1 to TRBJ2-3; 9 bases are a match to TRBD1. Trimming took 4 bases from V and 5 from J; bases not matched to a gene: 5. Germline V gene lookup returns CDR1 SGHRS and CDR2 YFSETQ. The CDR3 totals 14 residues. The DNA for the CDR3 is TGCGCCAGCAGCCTAACAGGGGGCAGAGATACGCAGTATTTT. Encoded protein: CASSLTGGRDTQYF.

This chain connects TRBV18 to TRBJ1-3; D perhaps matches TRBD1 (6 bases). V was shortened by 6 bases and J by 3 bases, with 12 bases between the two germline ends. The CDR3 is made up of 14 amino acids. Germline-derived CDR1 and CDR2 are KGHSH and LQKENI. The CDR3 DNA sequence: TGTGCCAGCTCGCGCGGACAGCTTGGAAACACCATATATTTT. This translates into CASSRGQLGNTIYF.

The chain has TRBV5-1 and TRBJ1-1, with 10 bases fitting TRBD1. Germline V gene data show CDR1 as SGHRS and CDR2 as YFSETQ. This CDR3 has 17 residues. The J segment lost 4 bases and the V segment lost 3 bases, leaving 12 bases of the junction unmatched. CDR3 bases: TGCGCCAGCAGCTCACTCGGACAGGGGGGCACCCCCACTGAAGCTTTCTTT. Translating it yields CASSSLGQGGTPTEAFF. The full variable domain, rest sourced from reference TRBV5-1 and TRBJ1-1, is KAGVTQTPRYLIKTRGQQVTLSCSPISGHRSVSWYQQTPGQGLQFLFEYFSETQRNKGNFPGRFSGRQFSNSRSEMNVSTLELGDSALYLCASSSLGQGGTPTEAFFGQGTRLTVV.

This chain uses TRBV7-3 with TRBJ1-1; the match to TRBD1 covers 9 bases. Germline loops: CDR1 SGHTA, CDR2 FQGTGA. V trimming: 4 bases; J trimming: 5 bases; junction bases outside the gene matches: 8. The CDR3 runs to 15 residues. The CDR3: CASSSEGTGRTEAFF. CDR3 DNA sequence: TGTGCCAGCAGCTCCGAGGGGACAGGGAGGACTGAAGCTTTCTTT.

The rearrangement uses TRBV29-1 and TRBJ2-5, with TRBD2 identical over 10 bases. The CDR3 runs to 16 residues. CDR1 SQVTM and CDR2 ANQGSEA come from the germline V gene. J lost 5 bases, V lost 1 base, and 10 bases had no gene match. CDR3 DNA sequence: TGCAGCGTTGAAGGTGGAGCGGGGGGGGTAGTGGAGACCCAGTACTTC. Encoded protein: CSVEGGAGGVVETQYF.

J is TRBJ2-3 and V is TRBV7-9; possible D gene TRBD2, 7 bases. Per germline, CDR1 SEHNR and CDR2 FQNEAQ (reference sequence). CDR3 length: 15 residues. With 7 bases removed from V and 3 bases from J, the gap between germline ends came to 17 bases. Here the CDR3 DNA reads TGTGCCAGCATCGGGGGGCCGACGAAGACAGATACGCAGTATTTT. As protein: CASIGGPTKTDTQYF.

This chain connects TRBV21-1 to TRBJ1-5. TRBV21-1 is recorded as a pseudogene. This CDR3 region has 18 residues. CDR3 region: CASSKSFEGQEEGQPQHF. The CDR3 nucleotides are TGTGCCAGCAGCAAATCTTTCGAGGGCCAGGAGGAGGGTCAGCCCCAGCATTTT.